This T cell receptor beta chain was identified during a study of beta chain features in type 1 diabetes. Sorted populations all had greater than 98% purity. Germline values: CDR1 SGHAT, CDR2 FQNNGV. The CDR3 loop spans 17 amino acids. The V gene lost 0 bases and the J gene lost 0 bases, with 15 bases spanning the gap. Every isolated RNA sample was fully reverse transcribed, so sequencing captured expressed TCRB transcripts. Some clones are missing from TCRdb's copy, which holds only in-frame ones; the method was immunoSEQ multiplex PCR. The profile shows just over 600,000 clones, around a sixth of them singletons.

The sample comprised naive CD4+ T cells from blood. This chain connects TRBV11-2 to TRBJ2-7, with D unclear. The receptor was isolated from a young man in good health. CDR3 sequence (DNA): TGTGCCAGCAGCTTAGATTGGGCACAGCATTACTCCTACGAGCAGTACTTC. This gives the protein CASSLDWAQHYSYEQYF.